This TCR beta chain was profiled in a study of blood T cell repertoires in COVID-19. Study at large: From T cells, B-cell-depleted T cells, or PBMCs came the material, which was cDNA or gDNA.

Profiled with immunoSEQ multiplex PCR; TCRdb holds only in-frame clones, not every one. The table records about 200,000 clones, about 85% of them present only once. The V gene's germline CDR1 is MNHEY and CDR2 SVGEGT. CDR3 length equals 15 residues. V lost 6 bases and J 3 bases, leaving 17 bases between the germline ends. The V and J genes are TRBV6-2 or TRBV6-3 and TRBJ1-2; D perhaps matches TRBD1 (6 bases). Sequencing used peripheral blood. The sequence came from a woman in her forties or fifties with COVID-19, enrolled during active disease. The CDR3 nucleotides are TGTGCCAGCAGCAGCACCGGACAGCCTCACTATGGCTACACCTTC. Amino acid sequence: CASSSTGQPHYGYTF.